The 28 T cell receptor beta chains below come from one sample, sequenced in a study of blood T cell repertoires in COVID-19. Here immunoSEQ multiplex PCR was the method, and the copy in TCRdb shows in-frame clones only, minus some. The sample has more than 60,000 clones; more than 75% are singletons. The sample taken for sequencing was peripheral blood. Receptors were obtained from a man between 60 and 70 years old with acute or convalescent COVID-19.

V gene TRBV11-3 combines with J gene TRBJ1-3; a possible D gene is TRBD1 (5 bases). Germline V gives CDR1 SGHNT, CDR2 YENEEA. The CDR3 spans 13 residues. Trimming left V 5 bases short and J 9 bases short, with 14 bases between. The CDR3 region is CASSPGGSSTIYF. CDR3 sequence (DNA): TGTGCCAGCAGCCCCGGGGGGTCAAGCACCATATATTTT.

This clone has just a few counts. Relative to the germline gene, one junction end is altered; a read error may explain this. J is TRBJ2-5 and V is TRBV7-7; the D gene is possibly TRBD2 (5 bases). Germline V lookup: CDR1 SSHAT, CDR2 FNYEAQ (reference sequence). This CDR3 has 15 residues. The CDR3 sequence: CASSLARSRQETQYF. CDR3 coding DNA: TGTGCTAGCAGCTTAGCGCGGAGCCGCCAAGAGACCCAGTACTTC.

V usage is TRBV10-2 and J usage is TRBJ2-1; TRBD1 aligns across 10 bases. The CDR3 totals 15 residues. The J segment lost 6 bases and the V segment lost 6 bases, leaving 8 bases of the junction unmatched. Germline assignment: CDR1 WSHSY and CDR2 SAAADI. The CDR3 loop is CASRDGQGESNEQFF. The DNA of the CDR3 is TGCGCCAGCAGAGACGGACAGGGGGAGAGCAATGAGCAGTTCTTC.

The chain has TRBV27 and TRBJ2-5; 9 bases align to TRBD1. The CDR3 totals 16 residues. Germline-derived CDR1 and CDR2 are MNHEY and SMNVEV (reference sequence). V gave up 5 bases and J gave up 1 base; unmatched junction bases: 8. CDR3: CASSVQGAEGQETQYF. CDR3 DNA: TGTGCCAGCAGTGTACAGGGGGCGGAGGGCCAAGAGACCCAGTACTTC.

This chain links TRBV13 with TRBJ2-5, with TRBD2 matching 9 bases. CDR3 length equals 18 residues. Germline CDR1 reads PRHDT; CDR2 reads FYEKMQ (reference sequence). J lost 4 bases, V lost 2 bases, and 14 bases had no gene match. The DNA for the CDR3 is TGTGCCAGCAGCTTACGGGCTAGCGGGACGTTCGGGGGAGAGACCCAGTACTTC. Translating it yields CASSLRASGTFGGETQYF.

The rearrangement joins TRBV27 to TRBJ2-6; perhaps TRBD1 as D (6 bases). Germline loops: CDR1 MNHEY, CDR2 SMNVEV (reference sequence). The CDR3 runs 18 residues. With 5 bases removed from V and 2 bases from J, the gap between germline ends came to 19 bases. The CDR3 is CASSPGTKKAAGANVLTF. CDR3 nucleotides: TGTGCCAGCAGTCCCGGGACAAAAAAGGCTGCTGGGGCCAACGTCCTGACTTTC.

This clone has just one count. The rearrangement uses TRBV23-1 and TRBJ2-7; the match to TRBD1 covers 9 bases. TRBV23-1 is filed as an ORF, its function uncertain. The CDR3 is 16 amino acids. With V trimmed by 1 base and J by 4 bases, 8 bases remained unmatched. CDR3 residues: CASSQWGRDREYEQYF. The CDR3 nucleotides are TGCGCCAGCAGTCAATGGGGAAGGGACAGGGAATACGAGCAGTACTTC.

This clone was recorded once. J is TRBJ2-2 and V is TRBV20-1; 9 bases map to TRBD2. The CDR3 contains 15 residues. The germline gives CDR1 DFQATT, CDR2 SNEGSKA (reference sequence). The V and J ends lost 3 bases and 3 bases, in that order; junction bases with no gene match: 5. CDR3 nucleotide sequence: TGCAGTGCTAGTGGTCTAGCGGGGCACACCGGGGAGCTGTTTTTT. Amino acid sequence: CSASGLAGHTGELFF.

The V gene is TRBV24-1, the J gene TRBJ2-2; D possibly corresponds to TRBD1 (6 bases). V gave up 9 bases and J gave up 0 bases, with 13 bases separating them. Germline values: CDR1 KGHDR, CDR2 SFDVKD. This CDR3 comprises 15 residues. CDR3 sequence (DNA): TGTGCCACCGACAGGCTTATCTCGAACACCGGGGAGCTGTTTTTT. This codes for CATDRLISNTGELFF.

V usage is TRBV7-9 and J usage is TRBJ2-4, with D possibly TRBD2 on 7 matching bases. The CDR3 totals 13 residues. CDR1 and CDR2 from the germline V gene are SEHNR and FQNEAQ (reference sequence). V gave up 3 bases and J gave up 5 bases, with 8 bases separating them. The CDR3 sequence is CASSLGGQNIQYF. CDR3 nucleotides: TGTGCCAGCAGCTTGGGGGGGCAAAACATTCAGTACTTC. Drawing the rest from reference TRBV7-9 and TRBJ2-4, the complete variable domain is DTGVSQNPRHKITKRGQNVTFRCDPISEHNRLYWYRQTLGQGPEFLTYFQNEAQLEKSRLLSDRFSAERPKGSFSTLEIQRTEQGDSAMYLCASSLGGQNIQYFGAGTRLSVL.

The rearrangement links TRBV9 to TRBJ2-5; a weak D match, TRBD2 (5 bases). Germline CDR1 and CDR2: SGDLS and YYNGEE. V lost 3 bases and J 6 bases, leaving 15 bases between the germline ends. This CDR3 contains 14 residues. The CDR3 loop reads CASSAQSGRKTQYF. CDR3 nucleotide sequence: TGTGCCAGCAGCGCTCAGAGCGGCCGAAAGACCCAGTACTTC.

The chain is built from TRBV5-1 and TRBJ2-3; TRBD2 agrees at 10 bases. The CDR3 has 15 amino acids. Germline lookup yields CDR1 SGHRS and CDR2 YFSETQ. Trimming took 5 bases from V and 2 from J; bases not matched to a gene: 5. The CDR3 DNA follows: TGCGCCAGCAGATTAGCGGGGGGCATCACAGATACGCAGTATTTT. Protein sequence: CASRLAGGITDTQYF.

V gene TRBV7-2 combines with J gene TRBJ1-6; 9 bases fit TRBD1. CDR1 is SGHTA and CDR2 is FQGNSA in the germline V gene. The CDR3 length is 15 residues. V lost 6 bases and J lost 9; bases outside the gene matches: 9. The CDR3 reads CASSPTGGYGSPLHF. In DNA, the CDR3 is TGTGCCAGCAGTCCAACAGGGGGCTATGGTTCACCCCTCCACTTT.

This chain connects TRBV28 to TRBJ1-5, with 7 nucleotides matching TRBD1. CDR3 size: 17 residues. Per the germline V gene, CDR1 is MDHEN and CDR2 is SYDVKM. Trimming cost V 8 bases and J 0 bases; bases outside gene matches: 13. CDR3 bases: TGTGCCAGCTATACCACGGGACAGTACCTTAGCAATCAGCCCCAGCATTTT. Translating gives CASYTTGQYLSNQPQHF.

J is TRBJ2-7 and V is TRBV6-5; no firm D call. The CDR3 totals 14 residues. The V and J ends lost 7 bases and 2 bases respectively, with 15 bases between them. The germline gives CDR1 MNHEY, CDR2 SVGAGI. The CDR3 coding sequence is TGTGCCAGCACCAACAGCCTGGGTGCCTACGAGCAGTACTTC. Amino acid sequence: CASTNSLGAYEQYF.

The chain couples TRBV28 to TRBJ2-2; 7 positions match TRBD2. Germline loops: CDR1 MDHEN, CDR2 SYDVKM. The CDR3 runs 16 residues. The J segment lost 3 bases and the V segment lost 6 bases, leaving 10 bases of the junction unmatched. The CDR3 loop is CASSPPRGSYTGELFF. CDR3 bases: TGTGCCAGCAGCCCGCCGCGGGGGTCGTACACCGGGGAGCTGTTTTTT.

The V and J genes are TRBV20-1 and TRBJ2-1; 8 bases map to TRBD2. The CDR3 has 12 amino acids. V dropped 3 bases and J dropped 10; count of bases not matched to a gene: 5. CDR1 DFQATT and CDR2 SNEGSKA come from the germline V gene (reference sequence). Written as DNA, the CDR3 is TGCAGTGCTAGTAGGAGCGGGAGCGAGCAGTTCTTC. Residues: CSASRSGSEQFF.

V and J are TRBV30 and TRBJ2-5; 10 bases agree with TRBD2. The CDR3 has 15 amino acids. V lost 1 base, J lost 2 bases, and 4 bases stayed unmatched. Germline values: CDR1 GTSNPN, CDR2 SVGIG (reference sequence). CDR3 loop: CAWSGLAGGQETQYF. In DNA, the CDR3 is TGTGCCTGGAGTGGCTTAGCGGGGGGTCAAGAGACCCAGTACTTC.

The rearrangement links TRBV4-3 to TRBJ2-7, with D perhaps TRBD2 (5 bases). Trimming pared 11 bases from V and 4 bases from J, leaving 18 bases between. Germline CDR1 reads LGHNA; CDR2 reads YSLEER. CDR3 size: 13 residues. The CDR3, as DNA: TGCGCCGGGTGGGCACGGAGGTGGTACGAGCAGTACTTC. Encoded protein: CAGWARRWYEQYF.

This clone was observed a single time. The chain combines TRBV18 with TRBJ2-7; weak D call: TRBD2 (7 bases). CDR3 length equals 17 residues. CDR1 and CDR2 from the germline V gene are KGHSH and LQKENI. V shed 4 bases and J shed 0 bases, with 19 bases lying between them. In nucleotides, the CDR3 is TGTGCCAGCTCACTCCACGGTGGCGGGGGCCCCTCCTACGAGCAGTACTTC. Amino acids: CASSLHGGGGPSYEQYF.

The V call is TRBV6-6, the J call TRBJ1-5; weak D call: TRBD1 (5 bases). V was clipped by 6 bases and J by 4 bases, with 7 bases between them. Germline V lookup: CDR1 MNHNY, CDR2 SVGAGI (reference sequence). The length of the CDR3 is 12 residues. The CDR3 loop reads CASSRENQPQHF. In DNA, the CDR3 is TGTGCCAGCAGCAGGGAAAATCAGCCCCAGCATTTT.

The chain uses TRBV14 and TRBJ2-3, with 8 bases lining up with TRBD2. This CDR3 is built from 16 residues. In germline, CDR1 is SGHDN, CDR2 FVKESK. Unmatched junction bases numbered 10, after V lost 4 bases and J lost 4 bases. CDR3 sequence reads: CASSPRIGRVADTQYF. Here the CDR3 DNA reads TGTGCCAGCAGCCCTCGGATCGGGAGGGTCGCAGATACGCAGTATTTT.

The V gene is TRBV6-5, the J gene TRBJ1-1; possible D gene TRBD1, 5 bases. The CDR3 runs to 14 residues. Germline assignment: CDR1 MNHEY and CDR2 SVGAGI. V was shortened by 4 bases and J by 4 bases, with 13 bases between the two germline ends. As DNA, the CDR3 is TGTGCCAGCAGTTCGGTAGGGCAGGGCACTGAAGCTTTCTTT. Translated: CASSSVGQGTEAFF.

The chain uses TRBV7-6 and TRBJ2-2; 10 bases are shared with TRBD2. Germline V lookup: CDR1 SGHVS, CDR2 FNYEAQ. The CDR3 is made up of 16 amino acids. Losses at the gene ends were 2 bases for V and 5 bases for J; bases not matched to a gene: 5. DNA for the CDR3: TGTGCCAGCAGCTTAAGCCTAGCGGGGGCTACCGGGGAGCTGTTTTTT. Amino acid sequence: CASSLSLAGATGELFF.

The V gene is TRBV18, the J gene TRBJ1-2; D is perhaps TRBD1 (5 bases). Germline V gene sequence: CDR1 KGHSH, CDR2 LQKENI. CDR3 length: 14 residues. Trimming took off 3 bases at V and 3 bases at J, with 11 bases between the two ends. The CDR3 DNA sequence: TGTGCCAGCTCACCGGCAGGGCAGGACTATGGCTACACCTTC. It specifies CASSPAGQDYGYTF.

The chain couples TRBV6-5 to TRBJ2-5; tentatively, D is TRBD1 (6 bases). In germline, CDR1 is MNHEY, CDR2 SVGAGI. The CDR3 covers 12 residues. V was pared by 10 bases and J by 2 bases, with 11 bases between. CDR3 sequence (DNA): TGTGCCACATTGACAGGTCAAGAGACCCAGTACTTC. The encoded protein is CATLTGQETQYF.

This clone has just a few counts. The chain links TRBV4-2 to TRBJ1-5, with D unresolved. The CDR3 runs to 13 residues. The germline V gene encodes CDR1 LGHNA and CDR2 YNFKEQ. Trimming shortened V by 1 base and J by 7 bases, and 8 bases separated the two germline ends. The CDR3 DNA reads as TGTGCCAGCAGCCAAGCAGGTTCCCAGCCCCAGCATTTT. Encoded protein: CASSQAGSQPQHF.

The chain uses TRBV3-1 (or the pseudogene TRBV3-2) and TRBJ2-7, with 7 bases lining up with TRBD1. Per the germline V gene, CDR1 is LGHDT and CDR2 is YNNKEL (reference sequence). The CDR3 has 16 amino acids. With V trimmed by 5 bases and J by 0 bases, 10 bases remained unmatched. The CDR3 DNA is TGTGCCAGCAGCACGTCAACACAGGGGACCTCCTACGAGCAGTACTTC. It codes for CASSTSTQGTSYEQYF.